This T cell receptor (beta chain) was found in a study of beta chain features in type 1 diabetes. For the study at large: The samples had roughly 110 million sorted cells examined in all.

On this clone: Its antigen remains unidentified.

Trimming at V came to 5 bases and at J to 2 bases, leaving 4 bases not matched to a gene. The length of the CDR3 is 14 residues. Germline loops: CDR1 MNHEY, CDR2 SVGAGI. Heparinised blood was drawn once per donor, averaging around 120 mL. Sorted populations all had greater than 95% purity. Study findings and constraints: TCRB CDR3s were moderately but significantly shorter in Type 1 diabetes patients in all four CD4+ subsets. The VDJ junctions of type 1 diabetes patients carried fewer insertions and more deletions.

Reverse transcribing all isolated RNA meant expressed TCRB transcripts were sequenced. Method: immunoSEQ multiplex PCR; TCRdb's copy keeps in-frame clones and lacks some. The data show around 340,000 clones, roughly 8.8% seen once. The sequence came from a man aged 25 to 45 with type 1 diabetes. The genes are TRBV6-5 and TRBJ2-7; 9 bases fit TRBD1. What was sequenced was central memory CD4+ T cells from blood. CDR3 in amino acids: CASSHRTGAYEQYF. CDR3 in DNA: TGTGCCAGCAGTCACCGGACAGGGGCCTACGAGCAGTACTTC.